The 26 T cell receptor beta chains in this list originate from one sample, sequenced in a study of T cell changes during pregnancy in multiple sclerosis. This table comes from immunoSEQ multiplex PCR, and its TCRdb copy is limited to in-frame clones, with some not included. This table holds about 38,000 clones, around nine tenths found once. The material sequenced was CD4+ T cells from peripheral blood mononuclear cells, taken before pregnancy. These receptors came from a female donor with multiple sclerosis, enrolled in a pregnancy study.

The chain carries TRBV5-1 and TRBJ2-3, with D hard to call. This CDR3 region has 12 residues. Germline CDR1 reads SGHRS; CDR2 reads YFSETQ. The V and J ends lost 0 bases and 6 bases respectively, with 5 bases between them. Here the CDR3 reads CASSLDADTQYF. The CDR3 DNA follows: TGCGCCAGCAGCTTGGACGCGGATACGCAGTATTTT.

The chain couples TRBV5-4 to TRBJ1-1, with TRBD1 matching 9 bases. Germline loops: CDR1 SGHNT, CDR2 YYREEE (reference sequence). The length of the CDR3 is 16 residues. The J segment lost 0 bases and the V segment lost 4 bases, leaving 7 bases of the junction unmatched. The chain's CDR3 is CASSAMTGGMNTEAFF. As DNA, the CDR3 is TGTGCCAGCAGCGCAATGACAGGGGGAATGAACACTGAAGCTTTCTTT.

CDR3 nucleotides: TGTGCCAGCAGTGAGATTACAGGGTCCCAAGAGACCCAGTACTTC. Its protein is CASSEITGSQETQYF. The V call is TRBV2, the J call TRBJ2-5; a possible D gene is TRBD1 (6 bases). Trimming removed 3 bases at V and 1 base at J, with 12 bases between. This CDR3 is 15 amino acids long. Germline V CDR1 and CDR2: SNHLY, FYNNEI.

The gene calls are TRBV4-1 and TRBJ2-1, with 16 bases lining up with TRBD2. The V and J ends lost 3 bases and 2 bases, in that order; junction bases with no gene match: 13. CDR3 length: 21 residues. Germline-derived CDR1 and CDR2 are MGHRA and YSYEKL. The CDR3 spells CASSQARLGLAGGQTYNEQFF. The CDR3 DNA reads TGCGCCAGCAGCCAGGCAAGATTGGGACTAGCGGGGGGGCAGACCTACAATGAGCAGTTCTTC.

This clone occurred a few times. V and J are TRBV7-2 and TRBJ1-1; D remains ambiguous. V lost 5 bases and J lost 1, with 14 bases in between. The CDR3 is 15 amino acids. Germline assignment: CDR1 SGHTA and CDR2 FQGNSA. The CDR3 reads CASSPQAIKNTEAFF. The CDR3, as DNA: TGTGCCAGCAGCCCCCAGGCCATAAAGAACACTGAAGCTTTCTTT. The whole variable domain, filled in from reference TRBV7-2 and TRBJ1-1, reads GAGVSQSPSNKVTEKGKDVELRCDPISGHTALYWYRQSLGQGLEFLIYFQGNSAPDKSGLPSDRFSAERTGGSVSTLTIQRTQQEDSAVYLCASSPQAIKNTEAFFGQGTRLTVV.

The chain employs TRBV5-1 and TRBJ1-1, with D tentatively TRBD1 (6 bases). The CDR3 runs to 14 residues. Per germline, CDR1 SGHRS and CDR2 YFSETQ. The ends were cut back, 5 bases at V and 11 bases at J, with 22 bases in the middle. The CDR3 DNA is TGCGCCAGCAGATCCACGGACAGCCTCCCGGAGGCTTTCTTT. Translated: CASRSTDSLPEAFF.

The chain is built from TRBV2 and TRBJ1-4, with D possibly matching TRBD1 (5 bases). The germline gives CDR1 SNHLY, CDR2 FYNNEI. This CDR3 region has 17 residues. V was trimmed by 3 bases and J by 0 bases, leaving 14 bases between them. The CDR3, as DNA: TGTGCCAGCAGTGACCTCCAGGGTGGAGCAACTAATGAAAAACTGTTTTTT. This encodes CASSDLQGGATNEKLFF.

The chain uses TRBV4-2 and TRBJ2-1; 10 bases match TRBD2. This CDR3 is built from 15 residues. Germline-derived CDR1 and CDR2 are LGHNA and YNFKEQ. With V trimmed by 3 bases and J by 9 bases, 8 bases remained unmatched. For the CDR3, the DNA is TGTGCCAGCAGCCAGACCTTAGCGGGGGGCAGTGAGCAGTTCTTC. It yields the protein CASSQTLAGGSEQFF.

The CDR3 region has the DNA TGTGCCAGCAGTGGAGGGACAGGGGGCTCCGAGCAGTACTTC. Its protein is CASSGGTGGSEQYF. The V and J genes are TRBV2 and TRBJ2-7; 12 bases are shared with TRBD1. V shed 4 bases and J 6 bases; nucleotides not matched to a gene: 4. This CDR3 has 14 residues. Germline assignment: CDR1 SNHLY and CDR2 FYNNEI.

The chain has TRBV11-3 and TRBJ1-1, with D possibly TRBD1 on 6 matching bases. Deletions cut 4 bases from V and 1 base from J, with 10 bases between. Per the germline V gene, CDR1 is SGHNT and CDR2 is YENEEA. The CDR3 contains 14 residues. The CDR3 DNA sequence: TGTGCCAGCAGCTCACAGGGTGAGAACACTGAAGCTTTCTTT. Its translation is CASSSQGENTEAFF.

This chain uses TRBV12-5 with TRBJ2-1; 8 nucleotides line up with TRBD2. Germline V CDR1 and CDR2: LGHNT, FRNRAP. The CDR3 has 14 amino acids. V lost 5 bases, J lost 7 bases, and 7 bases stayed unmatched. The CDR3: CASGLGLAVNEQFF. The DNA for the CDR3 is TGTGCTAGTGGTCTTGGACTAGCAGTGAATGAGCAGTTCTTC.

In its sample, this clone was seen a few times. The V and J genes are TRBV19 and TRBJ1-2; TRBD1 agrees at 9 bases. This CDR3 contains 15 residues. Germline CDR1 and CDR2: LNHDA and SQIVND (reference sequence). With V trimmed by 7 bases and J by 6 bases, 12 bases remained unmatched. CDR3 DNA sequence: TGTGCCAGTACCCACCGGGGGACAGGGAAGGATGGCTACACCTTC. Translating gives CASTHRGTGKDGYTF.

The chain has TRBV19 and TRBJ1-2; 7 bases are a match to TRBD1. Looked up from germline, CDR1 is LNHDA and CDR2 is SQIVND (reference sequence). V gave up 4 bases and J gave up 6 bases; unmatched junction bases: 8. CDR3 length: 14 amino acids. DNA for the CDR3: TGTGCCAGTAGTAGGAGGGACAGATTCAATGGCTACACCTTC. Amino acid sequence: CASSRRDRFNGYTF. The full variable domain, completed using reference TRBV19 and TRBJ1-2, is DGGITQSPKYLFRKEGQNVTLSCEQNLNHDAMYWYRQDPGQGLRLIYYSQIVNDFQKGDIAEGYSVSREKKESFPLTVTSAQKNPTAFYLCASSRRDRFNGYTFGSGTRLTVV.

The CDR3 nucleotides read TGTGCCAGCTCACCCCCGGGGGGCAATCAGCCCCAGCATTTT. Translating it yields CASSPPGGNQPQHF. This chain links TRBV18 with TRBJ1-5; D is perhaps TRBD1 (5 bases). This CDR3 comprises 14 residues. Germline CDR1 KGHSH, CDR2 LQKENI. V lost 3 bases to trimming and J lost 2 bases, with 8 bases between them.

V usage is TRBV7-2 and J usage is TRBJ1-4; D might be TRBD1 (6 bases). V lost 5 bases and J lost 8, with 15 bases in between. In germline, CDR1 is SGHTA, CDR2 FQGNSA. The length of the CDR3 is 14 residues. The CDR3: CASSIRQGQEKLFF. Here the CDR3 DNA reads TGTGCCAGCAGCATCCGCCAGGGGCAGGAAAAACTGTTTTTT.

The rearrangement uses TRBV19 and TRBJ2-2; TRBD1 agrees at 8 bases. CDR3 length: 17 amino acids. Germline V gives CDR1 LNHDA, CDR2 SQIVND (reference sequence). Losses at the gene ends were 8 bases for V and 4 bases for J; bases not matched to a gene: 15. The CDR3 DNA is TGTGCCAGTCTTGAACTCGGGACAGGAAGTTTCACCGGGGAGCTGTTTTTT. Residues: CASLELGTGSFTGELFF. Using reference TRBV19 and TRBJ2-2 for the parts outside the CDR3, the full variable domain is DGGITQSPKYLFRKEGQNVTLSCEQNLNHDAMYWYRQDPGQGLRLIYYSQIVNDFQKGDIAEGYSVSREKKESFPLTVTSAQKNPTAFYLCASLELGTGSFTGELFFGEGSRLTVL.

This rearrangement joins TRBV5-6 to TRBJ2-1; D not resolved. There are 15 residues in the CDR3. Per the germline V gene, CDR1 is SGHDT and CDR2 is YYEEEE. Trimming shortened V by 0 bases and J by 9 bases, and 16 bases separated the two germline ends. DNA for the CDR3: TGTGCCAGCAGCTTGGGTTTTGGCTTTCTCCGTGAGCAGTTCTTC. This codes for CASSLGFGFLREQFF. Supplemented by reference TRBV5-6 and TRBJ2-1, the full variable domain reads DAGVTQSPTHLIKTRGQQVTLRCSPKSGHDTVSWYQQALGQGPQFIFQYYEEEERQRGNFPDRFSGHQFPNYSSELNVNALLLGDSALYLCASSLGFGFLREQFFGPGTRLTVL.

In regard to this clone: This CDR3 is also generated by other DNA sequences in the sample. The chain is built from TRBV7-2 and TRBJ2-1; D gene unclear. The CDR3 covers 13 residues. With 0 bases removed from V and 5 bases from J, the gap between germline ends came to 5 bases. CDR1 and CDR2 from the germline V gene are SGHTA and FQGNSA. CDR3 nucleotides: TGTGCCAGCAGCTTAGCGCGTGACAATGAGCAGTTCTTC. It yields the protein CASSLARDNEQFF.

The J gene is TRBJ2-3, the V gene TRBV4-3; D possibly corresponds to TRBD1 (6 bases). V lost 0 bases to trimming and J lost 1 base, with 11 bases between them. The CDR3 covers 16 residues. Germline V CDR1 and CDR2: LGHNA, YSLEER. CDR3 loop: CASSQDLAGGTDTQYF. In DNA form, the CDR3 reads TGCGCCAGCAGCCAAGATTTAGCAGGGGGCACAGATACGCAGTATTTT.

This rearrangement joins TRBV7-6 to TRBJ2-5, with no clear D. The CDR3 is made up of 17 amino acids. Deletions cut 5 bases from V and 0 bases from J, with 19 bases between. Germline CDR1 and CDR2: SGHVS and FNYEAQ. In nucleotides, the CDR3 is TGTGCCAGCAGCAATAGCCGCCTAGGTTTCGACCAAGAGACCCAGTACTTC. Translation: CASSNSRLGFDQETQYF.

The V gene is TRBV7-6, the J gene TRBJ2-7, with D maybe TRBD2 (5 bases). V gave up 4 bases and J gave up 3 bases, with 13 bases separating them. CDR1 is SGHVS, CDR2 FNYEAQ, per germline. The CDR3 runs 14 residues. Here the CDR3 reads CASSYRTGNYEQYF. The CDR3 DNA reads TGTGCCAGCAGCTACCGGACGGGGAACTACGAGCAGTACTTC.

The chain couples TRBV6-6 to TRBJ1-4, with TRBD1 matching over 10 bases. Germline lookup yields CDR1 MNHNY and CDR2 SVGAGI (reference sequence). V dropped 5 bases and J dropped 8; count of bases not matched to a gene: 11. The CDR3 length is 16 residues. The DNA of the CDR3 is TGTGCCAGCAGTGTTCACGCCGGGACAGGGGTAGAAAAACTGTTTTTT. This translates into CASSVHAGTGVEKLFF.

This chain joins TRBV27 and TRBJ2-3; D is undetermined. This CDR3 has 17 residues. V shed 2 bases and J shed 0 bases, with 15 bases lying between them. The germline gives CDR1 MNHEY, CDR2 SMNVEV (reference sequence). The CDR3 sequence is CASSLGQRGPSTDTQYF. DNA for the CDR3: TGTGCCAGCAGTTTAGGTCAGCGCGGCCCGAGCACAGATACGCAGTATTTT.

This chain uses TRBV28 with TRBJ1-2, with TRBD1 matching over 9 bases. Germline lookup yields CDR1 MDHEN and CDR2 SYDVKM. This CDR3 region has 17 residues. After removal of 3 bases from V and 5 bases from J, the junction contained 13 bases not matched to a gene. The CDR3 region is CASSLGGQGGFSYGYTF. The DNA of the CDR3 is TGTGCCAGCAGTTTGGGGGGACAGGGAGGCTTCTCATATGGCTACACCTTC.

This clone was observed a handful of times. V and J are TRBV7-6 and TRBJ1-2; tentative D call: TRBD1 (6 bases). Trimming pared 1 base from V and 5 bases from J, leaving 20 bases between. This CDR3 spans 17 amino acids. CDR1 is SGHVS, CDR2 FNYEAQ, per germline. CDR3 loop: CASSLDILGAGSYGYTF. The CDR3 DNA follows: TGTGCCAGCAGCTTAGATATTCTGGGGGCAGGATCTTATGGCTACACCTTC.

V and J are TRBV21-1 and TRBJ2-7; TRBD2, the table's D call, was not compared with the DNA. TRBV21-1 is a listed pseudogene. The CDR3 loop spans 16 amino acids. The CDR3 loop is CASSKALWEANYEQYF. The DNA of the CDR3 is TGTGCCAGCAGCAAAGCGCTTTGGGAGGCAAACTACGAGCAGTACTTC.